One sample yielded the 23 T cell receptor beta chains listed below, sequenced in a study of shared T cell receptors in the human thymus. Sequenced by immunoSEQ multiplex PCR; TCRdb stores in-frame clones only, minus some. The sample holds hundreds of thousands of clones, 88% seen once. These data were also filed under a second study, of human thymus T cells.

Material for sequencing was thymocytes. These receptors were obtained from a boy in the first two years of life with a congenital heart defect.

The chain recombines TRBV6-5 with TRBJ1-2; D gene unclear. Trimming took off 6 bases at V and 1 base at J, with 12 bases between the two ends. This CDR3 is built from 14 residues. The germline CDR1 and CDR2 sequences are MNHEY and SVGAGI. In nucleotides, the CDR3 is TGTGCCAGCAGCCCTTCGGGTCTTAACTATGGCTACACCTTC. Translating gives CASSPSGLNYGYTF.

The CDR3 protein is CASSPGQAYGYTF. In nucleotides, the CDR3 is TGTGCCAGCAGCCCAGGACAGGCCTATGGCTACACCTTC. This chain links TRBV7-9 with TRBJ1-2, with TRBD1 matching 7 bases. There are 13 residues in the CDR3. V trimming: 5 bases; J trimming: 4 bases; junction bases outside the gene matches: 4. From germline, CDR1 is SEHNR and CDR2 FQNEAQ (reference sequence).

In its sample, this clone was seen once. The V gene is TRBV27, the J gene TRBJ2-7; TRBD2 is a possible D gene (5 bases). This CDR3 region has 13 residues. Germline loops: CDR1 MNHEY, CDR2 SMNVEV (reference sequence). The V end lost 6 bases, the J end lost 2 bases, and 11 bases lay between the germline ends. CDR3 sequence (DNA): TGTGCCAGCAGCCCCTTAGCGACCTACGAGCAGTACTTC. This encodes CASSPLATYEQYF.

The chain links TRBV5-6 to TRBJ1-2; TRBD1 might be the D (6 bases). V gave up 4 bases and J gave up 0 bases, with 25 bases separating them. This CDR3 contains 19 residues. CDR1 SGHDT and CDR2 YYEEEE come from the germline V gene. DNA of the CDR3: TGTGCCAGCAGCCGCTTACCCTCCTGGGACATCCACCCTAACTATGGCTACACCTTC. Translated, it gives CASSRLPSWDIHPNYGYTF.

The chain combines TRBV5-6 with TRBJ1-5; TRBD1 matches 9 bases. The junction had 4 bases not matched to a gene; V was cut back by 5 bases and J by 4 bases. Germline CDR1 reads SGHDT; CDR2 reads YYEEEE. The CDR3 spans 14 residues. The CDR3, as DNA: TGTGCCAGCAGTTTAGGGACAGGGAATCAGCCCCAGCATTTT. It yields the protein CASSLGTGNQPQHF. Looking up the rest from reference TRBV5-6 and TRBJ1-5 gives the full variable domain: DAGVTQSPTHLIKTRGQQVTLRCSPKSGHDTVSWYQQALGQGPQFIFQYYEEEERQRGNFPDRFSGHQFPNYSSELNVNALLLGDSALYLCASSLGTGNQPQHFGDGTRLSIL.

This clone was counted only a few times. The chain combines TRBV19 with TRBJ2-7; the D gene is possibly TRBD2 (6 bases). V lost 6 bases and J lost 1, with 19 bases in between. Germline CDR1 LNHDA, CDR2 SQIVND (reference sequence). The CDR3 totals 16 residues. In DNA form, the CDR3 reads TGTGCCAGTAGGAAGGTCTCGGGAGATCGTTCCTACGAGCAGTACTTC. This translates into CASRKVSGDRSYEQYF. Using reference TRBV19 and TRBJ2-7 for the parts outside the CDR3, the full variable domain is DGGITQSPKYLFRKEGQNVTLSCEQNLNHDAMYWYRQDPGQGLRLIYYSQIVNDFQKGDIAEGYSVSREKKESFPLTVTSAQKNPTAFYLCASRKVSGDRSYEQYFGPGTRLTVT.

The chain has TRBV7-8 and TRBJ1-5; D might be TRBD1 (6 bases). The CDR3 contains 13 residues. Trimming removed 5 bases at V and 5 bases at J, with 10 bases between. Germline lookup yields CDR1 SGHVS and CDR2 FQNEAQ. CDR3 residues: CASSRDTDQPQHF. The CDR3 DNA sequence: TGTGCCAGCAGCCGGGACACCGATCAGCCCCAGCATTTT. The variable domain in full, with the rest retrieved from reference TRBV7-8 and TRBJ1-5, is GAGVSQSPRYKVAKRGQDVALRCDPISGHVSLFWYQQALGQGPEFLTYFQNEAQLDKSGLPSDRFFAERPEGSVSTLKIQRTQQEDSAVYLCASSRDTDQPQHFGDGTRLSIL.

J is TRBJ2-7 and V is TRBV11-2; D remains unclear. V was shortened by 7 bases and J by 4 bases, with 11 bases between the two germline ends. Germline CDR1 reads SGHAT; CDR2 reads FQNNGV. The CDR3 is made up of 12 amino acids. For the CDR3, the DNA is TGTGCCAGCACCCATATGGAGTACGAGCAGTACTTC. It yields the protein CASTHMEYEQYF.

V and J are TRBV16 and TRBJ1-1; 11 bases match TRBD1. CDR1 and CDR2 (germline): KGHSY, FQNENV. The V segment lost 4 bases and the J segment 4 bases; nucleotides outside the gene matches: 14. The CDR3 has 18 residues. The CDR3 DNA sequence: TGTGCCAGCAGCCCAACTCTAAATGGGGACAGGGGGTGCACTGAAGCTTTCTTT. The encoded protein is CASSPTLNGDRGCTEAFF.

In this sample, this clone turned up a few times. This rearrangement joins TRBV5-1 to TRBJ2-7, with 14 bases lining up with TRBD2. CDR1 and CDR2 (germline): SGHRS, YFSETQ. J lost 5 bases, V lost 4 bases, and 2 bases had no gene match. The CDR3 extends over 14 amino acids. The CDR3 DNA sequence: TGCGCCAGCAGCCCGGGACTAGCGGGAGACGAGCAGTACTTC. This sequence encodes CASSPGLAGDEQYF.

This chain joins TRBV15 and TRBJ2-5; TRBD1 is a possible D gene (6 bases). This CDR3 spans 14 amino acids. Germline V gives CDR1 LNHNV, CDR2 YYDKDF (reference sequence). V was clipped by 1 base and J by 4 bases, with 10 bases between them. CDR3 sequence (DNA): TGTGCCACCAGCAGAGGAGGGACAAGAGAGACCCAGTACTTC. Protein: CATSRGGTRETQYF.

The rearrangement uses TRBV12-5 and TRBJ2-2; a weak D match, TRBD2 (5 bases). V was shortened by 1 base and J by 4 bases, with 10 bases between the two germline ends. CDR1 is LGHNT and CDR2 is FRNRAP in the germline V gene. The CDR3 runs 15 residues. CDR3 sequence: CASGLASGFTGELFF. The CDR3 DNA follows: TGTGCTAGTGGTTTGGCGTCGGGGTTCACCGGGGAGCTGTTTTTT.

CDR3 sequence: CASSLRGGLQETQYF. The CDR3 DNA reads TGTGCCAGCAGTTTAAGGGGCGGTCTCCAAGAGACCCAGTACTTC. V usage is TRBV28 and J usage is TRBJ2-5, with D maybe TRBD1 (5 bases). The CDR3 has 15 amino acids. CDR1 MDHEN and CDR2 SYDVKM come from the germline V gene. V was pared by 2 bases and J by 1 base, with 11 bases between.

The chain recombines TRBV25-1 with TRBJ2-2; D possibly corresponds to TRBD1 (6 bases). The V end was cut by 6 bases, the J end by 6 bases, with 17 bases between. Per germline, CDR1 MGHDK and CDR2 SYGVNS. The CDR3 runs to 15 residues. The CDR3 coding sequence is TGTGCCAGCAGGGGGGCGACCCTTAAGGCCGGGGAGCTGTTTTTT. Protein: CASRGATLKAGELFF.

The rearrangement joins TRBV6-4 to TRBJ1-2, with D perhaps matching TRBD1 (6 bases). V was pared by 6 bases and J by 5 bases, with 19 bases between. CDR3 size: 15 residues. The germline V gene encodes CDR1 MRHNA and CDR2 SNTAGT. CDR3 bases: TGTGCCAGCAGACCTAGGACAGAAGGCGTTTATGGCTACACCTTC. Protein: CASRPRTEGVYGYTF.

This clone showed up just once. J is TRBJ2-5 and V is TRBV4-3; D is uncertain. Germline V gene sequence: CDR1 LGHNA, CDR2 YSLEER. The CDR3 consists of 15 residues. Deletions cut 0 bases from V and 5 bases from J, with 13 bases between. The CDR3 sequence is CASSQDGLSEETQYF. CDR3 nucleotide sequence: TGCGCCAGCAGCCAAGACGGTCTGTCGGAGGAGACCCAGTACTTC.

The chain employs TRBV6-5 and TRBJ1-1; no clear D. CDR3 length equals 16 residues. Germline assignment: CDR1 MNHEY and CDR2 SVGAGI. The germline V and J ends were trimmed by 0 bases and 1 base, with 12 bases remaining between them. The CDR3 spells CASSYSSGRTNTEAFF. Written as DNA, the CDR3 is TGTGCCAGCAGTTACTCCAGCGGACGGACGAACACTGAAGCTTTCTTT.

The DNA of the CDR3 is TGTGCCAGCAGCGTACGGGTGCGGGATAAAAGCGATGAGCAGTTCTTC. Residues: CASSVRVRDKSDEQFF. This chain connects TRBV9 to TRBJ2-1, with D tentatively TRBD2 (6 bases). The CDR3 has 16 residues. The ends were cut back, 1 base at V and 8 bases at J, with 19 bases in the middle. Germline-derived CDR1 and CDR2 are SGDLS and YYNGEE.

This chain uses TRBV6-6 with TRBJ2-5, with 9 bases that match TRBD1. The length of the CDR3 is 13 residues. V shed 6 bases and J 5 bases; nucleotides not matched to a gene: 4. Germline-derived CDR1 and CDR2 are MNHNY and SVGAGI (reference sequence). In nucleotides, the CDR3 is TGTGCCAGCAGCCATACAGGGGGCGAGACCCAGTACTTC. Translation gives CASSHTGGETQYF.

The V and J genes are TRBV27 and TRBJ2-7; 7 nucleotides align to TRBD2. Germline V gene data show CDR1 as MNHEY and CDR2 as SMNVEV (reference sequence). This CDR3 region has 14 residues. Germline trimming cut 7 bases from V and 1 base from J; bases unmatched to any gene: 7. CDR3 nucleotides: TGTGCCAGCAAGGAGCGGGATTGGTCCTACGAGCAGTACTTC. It is translated as CASKERDWSYEQYF.

The chain has TRBV21-1 and TRBJ1-5. TRBV21-1 is termed a pseudogene. This CDR3 contains 16 residues. This CDR3 reads CATSIPMHRGGQPQHF. CDR3 nucleotide sequence: TGTGCCACCTCAATCCCCATGCACCGAGGAGGTCAGCCCCAGCATTTT.

V and J are TRBV7-8 and TRBJ2-1; 11 bases match TRBD2. CDR3 length: 15 residues. Per germline, CDR1 SGHVS and CDR2 FQNEAQ. V was clipped by 5 bases and J by 4 bases; unmatched bases: 4. The CDR3 sequence: CASSAGTSGYNEQFF. CDR3 sequence (DNA): TGTGCCAGCAGCGCGGGGACTAGCGGATACAATGAGCAGTTCTTC.

The rearrangement joins TRBV18 to TRBJ2-3; 8 bases agree with TRBD2. There are 14 residues in the CDR3. V lost 4 bases, J lost 2 bases, and 2 bases stayed unmatched. Germline CDR1 KGHSH, CDR2 LQKENI. The CDR3 loop reads CASSRTSPTDTQYF. The CDR3, as DNA: TGTGCCAGCTCACGGACTAGCCCCACAGATACGCAGTATTTT.